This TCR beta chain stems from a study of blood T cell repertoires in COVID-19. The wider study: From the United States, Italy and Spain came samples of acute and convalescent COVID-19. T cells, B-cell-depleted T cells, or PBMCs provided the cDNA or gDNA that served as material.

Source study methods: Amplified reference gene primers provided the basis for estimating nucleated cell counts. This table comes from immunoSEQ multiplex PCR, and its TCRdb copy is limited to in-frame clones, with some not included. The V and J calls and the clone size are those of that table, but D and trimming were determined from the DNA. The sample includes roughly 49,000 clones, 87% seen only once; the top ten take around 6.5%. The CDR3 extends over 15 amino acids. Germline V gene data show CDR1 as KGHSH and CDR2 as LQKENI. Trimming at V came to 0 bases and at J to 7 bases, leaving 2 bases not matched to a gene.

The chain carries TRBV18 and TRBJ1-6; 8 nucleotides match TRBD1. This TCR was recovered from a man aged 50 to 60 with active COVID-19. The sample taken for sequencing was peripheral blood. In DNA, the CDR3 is TGTGCCAGCTCACCACCGTCAGGGGGCAATTCACCCCTCCACTTT. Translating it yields CASSPPSGGNSPLHF.